Sequencing of this T cell receptor (beta chain) was carried out in a study of cytomegalovirus exposure and HLA in healthy donors. Per the germline V gene, CDR1 is SGDLS and CDR2 is YYNGEE. With 0 bases clipped from V and 2 bases from J, the junction kept 7 bases outside the gene matches. CDR3 size: 16 residues. Whole-study findings and limits: The authors assumed roughly uniform sequencing depth across donors for presence/absence analyses.

Primers: 60 Vbeta forward and 13 Jbeta reverse. The method was immunoSEQ multiplex PCR; TCRdb's version includes in-frame clones alone and lacks a portion of them. The table lists about 150,000 clones, 82% of them singletons. Healthy individuals who donated bone marrow served as the donors. In this sample, this clone turned up once. Antigen unknown. Sequencing used PBMCs. The chain employs TRBV9 and TRBJ1-2; TRBD1 aligns across 7 bases. The source is a male donor in good health and CMV-seronegative. This chain's CDR3 is CASSVALGQANYGYTF. DNA of the CDR3: TGTGCCAGCAGCGTAGCTTTAGGACAGGCGAACTATGGCTACACCTTC.